The rows below give T cell receptor beta chains drawn from one sample of a study of blood T cells in healthy people across ages. One entry per CDR3 protein, called by TCRdb with MiXCR from the 5' RACE reads. The sample holds under 2 million distinct CDR3 sequences; approximately 32% are singletons and the top ten take about 11%. What was sequenced was blood. The receptors shown here come from a woman under 40 in good health. Each CDR3 is given with its conserved first and last residue. The order of the fields is J gene, V gene, CDR3 protein.

J: TRBJ2-7; V: TRBV5-6; CDR3: CASSLVAGKSYEQYF
J: TRBJ2-1; V: TRBV2; CDR3: CAGSGTPPHEQFF
J: TRBJ2-3; V: TRBV10-3; CDR3: CAISAVAGVPDTQYF
J: TRBJ2-7; V: TRBV20-1; CDR3: CSARDAPRDFYEQYF
J: TRBJ2-5; V: TRBV13; CDR3: CASSLGHEGETQYF
J: TRBJ2-3; V: TRBV4-1; CDR3: CASSQDSLAGGDTQYF
J: TRBJ1-2; V: TRBV9; CDR3: CASSVEKSELASGYTF
J: TRBJ1-2; V: TRBV20-1; CDR3: CSARDWPQGGGYTF
J: TRBJ2-3; V: TRBV12-3/TRBV12-4; CDR3: CASRARQGGFTDTQYF
J: TRBJ1-1; V: TRBV29-1; CDR3: CSVVPLQVTEAFF
J: TRBJ1-4; V: TRBV18; CDR3: CASSPSREHKLFF
J: TRBJ2-7; V: TRBV7-2; CDR3: CASSPTSVSYEQYF
J: TRBJ1-2; V: TRBV7-9; CDR3: CASSLGTGNRDGYTF
J: TRBJ1-6; V: TRBV20-1; CDR3: CSARNNNSPLHF
J: TRBJ2-5; V: TRBV18; CDR3: CASSPYTTTLSYDQYF
J: TRBJ1-1; V: TRBV20-1; CDR3: CSASPGTGTMNTEAFF
J: TRBJ2-3; V: TRBV12-3/TRBV12-4; CDR3: CASSSLAGGPNTDTQYF
J: TRBJ2-7; V: TRBV10-3; CDR3: CAISESNGQTYEQYF
J: TRBJ2-1; V: TRBV11-2; CDR3: CASSLVRADYLRLHYNEQFF
J: TRBJ2-1; V: TRBV9; CDR3: CASSVDREASNEQFF
J: TRBJ1-2; V: TRBV20-1; CDR3: CSARLGQGGGGYGYTF
J: TRBJ2-5; V: TRBV20-1; CDR3: CSATGGVETQYF
J: TRBJ2-1; V: TRBV4-1; CDR3: CASSQEERSYNEQFF
J: TRBJ1-2; V: TRBV11-2; CDR3: CASSAGSGGRHYGYTF
J: TRBJ2-4; V: TRBV7-2; CDR3: CASSLGLSGGNIQYF
J: TRBJ1-6; V: TRBV20-1; CDR3: CSARRPDTNSPLHF
J: TRBJ2-7; V: TRBV4-1; CDR3: CASSLGTGAFNEQYF
J: TRBJ2-2; V: TRBV7-3; CDR3: CASSQRGGNTGELFF
J: TRBJ2-5; V: TRBV20-1; CDR3: CSARELEAQYF
J: TRBJ2-7; V: TRBV5-5; CDR3: CASSLRLLAGVDYEQYF
J: TRBJ1-2; V: TRBV3-1; CDR3: CASSQVSRNYGYTF
J: TRBJ2-1; V: TRBV4-1; CDR3: CASSQEPRGGGGGNEQFF
J: TRBJ2-1; V: TRBV10-3; CDR3: CAISGTSGSGDEQFF
J: TRBJ1-1; V: TRBV20-1; CDR3: CSARRSVSEAFF
J: TRBJ1-6; V: TRBV18; CDR3: CASSRNSMNIGNSPLHF
J: TRBJ1-2; V: TRBV12-3/TRBV12-4; CDR3: CASSLALGGINGYTF
J: TRBJ2-3; V: TRBV20-1; CDR3: CSAEGSEREAVTDTQYF
J: TRBJ1-4; V: TRBV12-3/TRBV12-4; CDR3: CASSLSDGNEKLFF
J: TRBJ2-4; V: TRBV5-1; CDR3: CASSFGDPSKNIQYF
J: TRBJ2-5; V: TRBV10-2; CDR3: CASSDYRQGAREETQYF
J: -; V: TRBV2; CDR3: CASSKAQGLAGGETQYF
J: TRBJ2-7; V: TRBV11-2; CDR3: CASSLLGGSRNEQYF
J: TRBJ1-4; V: TRBV7-2; CDR3: CATARDFSEKLFF
J: TRBJ2-6; V: TRBV10-3; CDR3: CAISGTTLAGANVLTF
J: TRBJ1-2; V: TRBV25-1; CDR3: CASSELGHPRDANYGYTF